This T cell receptor (beta chain) was sequenced during a study of monozygotic twins with inflammatory bowel disease. With no T cell sorting beforehand, total RNA was isolated from whole blood. TCRdb re-called the 5' RACE reads and gives one entry per CDR3 protein, without DNA. There are 350,000 to 400,000 distinct CDR3 sequences in the sample, with just over 2.5% held by the top ten. This TCR came from a human donor with ulcerative colitis or Crohn's disease, or a healthy co-twin of an affected twin (not recorded which). The source material was blood.

The chain's CDR3 is CSVEVAAYEQYF. V gene TRBV29-1 combines with J gene TRBJ2-7. The CDR3 length is 12 residues. From germline, CDR1 is SQVTM and CDR2 ANQGSEA.